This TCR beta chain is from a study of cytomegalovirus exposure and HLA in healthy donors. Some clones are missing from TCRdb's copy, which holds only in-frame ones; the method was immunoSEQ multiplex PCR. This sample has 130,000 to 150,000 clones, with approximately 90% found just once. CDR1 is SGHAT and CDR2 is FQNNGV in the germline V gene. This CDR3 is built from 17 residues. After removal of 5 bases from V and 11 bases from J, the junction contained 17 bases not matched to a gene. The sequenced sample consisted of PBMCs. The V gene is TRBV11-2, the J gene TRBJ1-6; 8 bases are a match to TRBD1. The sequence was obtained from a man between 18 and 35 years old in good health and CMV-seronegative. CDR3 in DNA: TGTGCCAGCAGCGAGCACAAAAGATCCAGGGGGCCGCCACCCCTCCACTTT. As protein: CASSEHKRSRGPPPLHF. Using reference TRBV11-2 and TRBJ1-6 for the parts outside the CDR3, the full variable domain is EAGVAQSPRYKIIEKRQSVAFWCNPISGHATLYWYQQILGQGPKLLIQFQNNGVVDDSQLPKDRFSAERLKGVDSTLKIQPAKLEDSAVYLCASSEHKRSRGPPPLHFGNGTRLTVT.